What follows is one T cell receptor beta chain and its context. How the authors handled the data: Estimated nucleated cell counts came from reference gene primer amplification. Assay used: immunoSEQ multiplex PCR; TCRdb lists only in-frame clones, some missing. From that table come the V and J calls and clone size; the DNA was used to work out D and trimming. The profile shows more than 35,000 clones, about 85% of them singletons. This sample is drawn from a study of blood T cell repertoires in COVID-19. Study at large: The study drew acute and convalescent COVID-19 samples from the United States, Italy and Spain. T cells, B-cell-depleted T cells, or PBMCs supplied cDNA or gDNA.

V lost 6 bases, J lost 1 base, and 6 bases stayed unmatched. Germline values: CDR1 SGHNT, CDR2 YYREEE (reference sequence). This CDR3 region has 15 residues. The sequence came from a man aged 70-80 years with acute or convalescent COVID-19. The V gene is TRBV5-4, the J gene TRBJ1-2, with 10 bases aligning to TRBD1. Input material: peripheral blood. Here the CDR3 DNA reads TGTGCCAGCATCCCGGACAGGGGGGGTAACTATGGCTACACCTTC. It codes for CASIPDRGGNYGYTF.